Shown below are 18 T cell receptor beta chains from a single sample sequenced in a study of shared clonotypes between healthy human individuals. Libraries were prepared by immunoSEQ multiplex PCR; TCRdb keeps only in-frame clonotypes and omits some of them. The sample contains a few million clones, approximately 90% of which appear only once. Sequenced: naive CD4+ T cells sorted from blood. As to subset: CD45RA+ positively selected. The receptor set was obtained from a young man in good health.

On this clone: This specimen includes other DNA sequences encoding the same CDR3. The chain carries TRBV7-2 and TRBJ2-2; D is undetermined. Germline CDR1 and CDR2: SGHTA and FQGNSA. V was shortened by 0 bases and J by 2 bases, with 7 bases between the two germline ends. The CDR3 is 15 residues long. CDR3 coding DNA: TGTGCCAGCAGCTTAGCTGGCAGAAACACCGGGGAGCTGTTTTTT. Its translation is CASSLAGRNTGELFF.

Only one count was recorded for this clone. The chain combines TRBV5-1 with TRBJ2-5; TRBD1 matches 9 bases. V was pared by 1 base and J by 1 base, with 14 bases of the junction left unmatched. Germline V gene lookup returns CDR1 SGHRS and CDR2 YFSETQ. The CDR3 loop spans 19 amino acids. The CDR3 sequence is CASSLMGQTGTGRQETQYF. CDR3 nucleotides: TGCGCCAGCAGCTTGATGGGACAAACCGGGACAGGGCGCCAAGAGACCCAGTACTTC.

This clone occurred once. The genes are TRBV28 and TRBJ2-1; 8 bases map to TRBD1. The CDR3 length is 15 residues. Per the germline V gene, CDR1 is MDHEN and CDR2 is SYDVKM. The junction had 7 bases not matched to a gene; V was cut back by 5 bases and J by 4 bases. The CDR3 here is CASSPDRARYNEQFF. The CDR3 DNA is TGTGCCAGCAGTCCGGACAGGGCAAGATACAATGAGCAGTTCTTC. Filled out from reference TRBV28 and TRBJ2-1, the complete variable domain reads DVKVTQSSRYLVKRTGEKVFLECVQDMDHENMFWYRQDPGLGLRLIYFSYDVKMKEKGDIPEGYSVSREKKERFSLILESASTNQTSMYLCASSPDRARYNEQFFGPGTRLTVL.

Here the CDR3 DNA reads TGTGCCAGCAGTGTCACCGGGACATCAGATACGCAGTATTTT. Translating gives CASSVTGTSDTQYF. V and J are TRBV6-4 and TRBJ2-3; a possible D gene is TRBD1 (6 bases). Germline CDR1 reads MRHNA; CDR2 reads SNTAGT. CDR3 length equals 14 residues. V gave up 4 bases and J gave up 4 bases, with 12 bases separating them.

The gene calls are TRBV10-3 and TRBJ1-1, with a weak D call TRBD1 (6 bases). Germline assignment: CDR1 ENHRY and CDR2 SYGVKD. The CDR3 covers 13 residues. Trimming pared 6 bases from V and 4 bases from J, leaving 12 bases between. CDR3 DNA sequence: TGTGCCATCAGCCAGACAGGACGCACTGAAGCTTTCTTT. Amino acids: CAISQTGRTEAFF.

This rearrangement joins TRBV4-1 to TRBJ1-6, with D perhaps matching TRBD1 (5 bases). CDR1 and CDR2 (germline): MGHRA, YSYEKL. The CDR3 contains 15 residues. Trimming removed 0 bases at V and 7 bases at J, with 10 bases between. The CDR3 sequence: CASSQEGDGNSPLHF. CDR3 coding DNA: TGCGCCAGCAGCCAAGAGGGGGACGGGAATTCACCCCTCCACTTT.

The chain links TRBV27 to TRBJ2-1; D unclear. Germline CDR1 is MNHEY and CDR2 is SMNVEV (reference sequence). CDR3 length: 13 residues. V was clipped by 8 bases and J by 0 bases, with 8 bases between them. Here the CDR3 reads CASARPSYNEQFF. The DNA for the CDR3 is TGTGCCAGCGCCAGACCCTCCTACAATGAGCAGTTCTTC.

V and J are TRBV7-2 and TRBJ1-3; 7 bases map to TRBD1. Germline loops: CDR1 SGHTA, CDR2 FQGNSA. This CDR3 spans 15 amino acids. The junction had 7 bases not matched to a gene; V was cut back by 5 bases and J by 3 bases. CDR3 amino acids: CASSPRDRDGNTIYF. The CDR3 DNA reads TGTGCCAGCAGCCCCAGAGACAGGGATGGAAACACCATATATTTT. The whole variable domain, filled in from reference TRBV7-2 and TRBJ1-3, reads GAGVSQSPSNKVTEKGKDVELRCDPISGHTALYWYRQSLGQGLEFLIYFQGNSAPDKSGLPSDRFSAERTGGSVSTLTIQRTQQEDSAVYLCASSPRDRDGNTIYFGEGSWLTVV.

CDR3 nucleotides: TGTGCCAGCAGTGAACCGGGACAGCCGGGCTCTGAAGCTTTCTTT. Residues: CASSEPGQPGSEAFF. The chain combines TRBV6-1 with TRBJ1-1; TRBD1 matches 7 bases. This CDR3 spans 15 amino acids. Trimming at V came to 2 bases and at J to 6 bases, leaving 9 bases not matched to a gene. Looked up from germline, CDR1 is MNHNS and CDR2 is SASEGT.

The rearrangement joins TRBV12-5 to TRBJ2-7; possible D gene TRBD1, 6 bases. CDR1 is LGHNT, CDR2 FRNRAP, per germline. V was clipped by 7 bases and J by 1 base, with 11 bases between them. The CDR3 extends over 13 amino acids. CDR3 bases: TGTGCTAGTGCCTCGGACAGTTCCTACGAGCAGTACTTC. As protein: CASASDSSYEQYF.

As for this clone: The same CDR3 is also encoded by other DNA sequences in this sample. This chain links TRBV10-3 with TRBJ2-5, with D unclear. Germline CDR1 and CDR2: ENHRY and SYGVKD. The CDR3 sequence is 13 residues long. With 3 bases removed from V and 5 bases from J, the gap between germline ends came to 10 bases. The CDR3 DNA is TGTGCCATCAGTGAATCGGGCGTGGAGACCCAGTACTTC. As protein: CAISESGVETQYF.

The V and J genes are TRBV11-2 and TRBJ2-1; D not resolved. Germline V gene sequence: CDR1 SGHAT, CDR2 FQNNGV. This CDR3 spans 15 amino acids. Trimming removed 3 bases at V and 2 bases at J, with 11 bases between. CDR3 amino acids: CASSFGNSPYNEQFF. CDR3 nucleotide sequence: TGTGCCAGCAGCTTCGGAAACAGCCCCTACAATGAGCAGTTCTTC.

The genes are TRBV5-1 and TRBJ2-2; the match to TRBD1 covers 10 bases. The germline CDR1 and CDR2 sequences are SGHRS and YFSETQ. Trimming took 4 bases from V and 5 from J; bases not matched to a gene: 11. This CDR3 is built from 17 residues. The CDR3 loop is CASSPLLTGGRTGELFF. The DNA of the CDR3 is TGCGCCAGCAGCCCTTTATTGACAGGGGGCCGTACCGGGGAGCTGTTTTTT.

This chain uses TRBV4-1 with TRBJ1-1; the D is unclear. This CDR3 is 15 amino acids long. The germline CDR1 and CDR2 sequences are MGHRA and YSYEKL. Trimming pared 0 bases from V and 7 bases from J, leaving 15 bases between. The CDR3: CASSQDPPPRGEAFF. The CDR3 DNA sequence: TGCGCCAGCAGCCAAGATCCCCCGCCGCGAGGTGAAGCTTTCTTT.

The chain links TRBV6-4 to TRBJ1-1; 9 bases line up with TRBD1. After removal of 6 bases from V and 5 bases from J, the junction contained 4 bases not matched to a gene. The CDR3 is made up of 13 amino acids. Germline V gives CDR1 MRHNA, CDR2 SNTAGT. CDR3 sequence reads: CASRGQGDTEAFF. CDR3 DNA sequence: TGTGCCAGCAGGGGACAGGGTGATACTGAAGCTTTCTTT.

The J gene is TRBJ1-1, the V gene TRBV6-5; D gene ambiguous. The V end lost 6 bases, the J end lost 2 bases, and 13 bases lay between the germline ends. CDR3 length equals 14 residues. Germline V gene data show CDR1 as MNHEY and CDR2 as SVGAGI. This CDR3 reads CASRPPRGNTEAFF. The CDR3 bases are TGTGCCAGCAGGCCCCCGCGGGGAAACACTGAAGCTTTCTTT.

The J gene is TRBJ2-7, the V gene TRBV5-4; TRBD2 matches at 7 bases. The ends lost 4 bases at V and 10 bases at J; junction bases unmatched: 14. Germline V lookup: CDR1 SGHNT, CDR2 YYREEE (reference sequence). The CDR3 runs 14 residues. CDR3 in amino acids: CASSSSSGHLEQYF. The CDR3 coding sequence is TGTGCCAGCAGCAGCTCTAGCGGCCATCTGGAACAGTACTTC. Looking up the rest from reference TRBV5-4 and TRBJ2-7 gives the full variable domain: ETGVTQSPTHLIKTRGQQVTLRCSSQSGHNTVSWYQQALGQGPQFIFQYYREEENGRGNFPPRFSGLQFPNYSSELNVNALELDDSALYLCASSSSSGHLEQYFGPGTRLTVT.

This chain links TRBV2 with TRBJ1-2; 7 bases fit TRBD1. The germline V gene encodes CDR1 SNHLY and CDR2 FYNNEI. The CDR3 contains 14 residues. V trimming: 6 bases; J trimming: 3 bases; junction bases outside the gene matches: 7. CDR3 nucleotide sequence: TGTGCCAGCAGGAGACAGGGATTCGACTATGGCTACACCTTC. It specifies CASRRQGFDYGYTF.